These 25 T cell receptor beta chains came from one sample sequenced in a study of T cells expressing NK-cell markers (dated by TCRdb to the early 2020s). The protocol used for the library was 5' RACE. The run used an Illumina HiSeq 2000. After the reads were reprocessed by TCRdb, one entry was made per CDR3 protein sequence, with no DNA. This specimen's table enumerates 550,000 to 600,000 distinct CDR3 sequences. The ten largest clones represent approximately 3.6% of the sample. The sequenced material came from blood T cells: a sorted CD56 or NKG2C T cell subset, CD4+ or CD8+ T cells, or bulk PBMC T cells (not recorded which). The source of these receptors is a young man in good health. Donor details come from another sample of the same person, matched by shared clones.

This chain connects TRBV6-6 to TRBJ2-7; TCRdb indicates TRBD1, and absent DNA this call remains unverified. The CDR3 has 11 residues. Germline V gene lookup returns CDR1 MNHNY and CDR2 SVGAGI (reference sequence). The CDR3: CASVRAGEQYF.

This chain joins TRBV29-1 and TRBJ2-3; TCRdb designates TRBD2, a call that cannot be tested without DNA. Germline V lookup: CDR1 SQVTM, CDR2 ANQGSEA. The CDR3 is 16 residues long. This CDR3 reads CSVQAGVGGGTDTQYF.

This chain connects TRBV20-1 to TRBJ2-1; lacking DNA, the TRBD2 call made by TCRdb goes unchecked. The CDR3 covers 15 residues. Looked up from germline, CDR1 is DFQATT and CDR2 is SNEGSKA (reference sequence). The CDR3 region is CSARALDPDDGEQFF.

This chain joins TRBV5-1 and TRBJ2-3; the TCRdb D gene call, TRBD1, has no DNA to confirm it. The CDR3 contains 14 residues. CDR1 is SGHRS, CDR2 YFSETQ, per germline. The CDR3 reads CASRYRGPTDTQYF.

The genes are TRBV6-5 and TRBJ1-2; there is no DNA to check the TCRdb D call of TRBD1. CDR1 MNHEY and CDR2 SVGAGI come from the germline V gene. This CDR3 contains 14 residues. The CDR3 is CASRYSGTGHGYTF.

This sequence joins TRBV18 and TRBJ2-7; TCRdb outputs TRBD1, but without DNA this stays unchecked. The CDR3 has 15 amino acids. The V gene's germline CDR1 is KGHSH and CDR2 LQKENI. This CDR3 reads CASSPPPGSSYEQYF.

The rearrangement links TRBV6-5 to TRBJ1-1. Germline loops: CDR1 MNHEY, CDR2 SVGAGI. This CDR3 has 13 amino acids. CDR3 in amino acids: CASSTRGNTEAFF.

This chain joins TRBV29-1 and TRBJ2-1; TCRdb proposes TRBD2, but this gene call is untestable without DNA. This CDR3 contains 13 residues. Germline values: CDR1 SQVTM, CDR2 ANQGSEA. This CDR3 is CSVLASGSHEQFF.

This chain uses TRBV12-3 or TRBV12-4 with TRBJ2-2; TCRdb calls TRBD1, which cannot be checked without DNA. The CDR3 sequence is 13 residues long. CDR3 in amino acids: CASMGHNTGELFF.

The chain uses TRBV6-5 and TRBJ2-1; TCRdb lists TRBD2, though no DNA is available to test this call. The CDR3 is 17 amino acids. The germline V gene encodes CDR1 MNHEY and CDR2 SVGAGI. CDR3 residues: CASSYTPPAGTYNEQFF.

The chain recombines TRBV7-9 with TRBJ2-5; checking the TCRdb D call of TRBD2 is not possible without DNA. This CDR3 spans 16 amino acids. CDR1 and CDR2 (germline): SEHNR, FQNEAQ (reference sequence). CDR3 sequence: CASSLVVGDGQETQYF.

The chain uses TRBV20-1 and TRBJ1-4; TCRdb's assignment of TRBD1 cannot be checked, as there is no DNA. Germline V gene data show CDR1 as DFQATT and CDR2 as SNEGSKA (reference sequence). CDR3 length: 15 residues. CDR3: CSARERGFTNEKLFF.

The CDR3 sequence: CASSYPGTGELFF. This rearrangement joins TRBV6-5 to TRBJ2-2. The CDR3 contains 13 residues. The germline V gene has CDR1 MNHEY and CDR2 SVGAGI.

The chain joins TRBV4-2 to TRBJ2-6. Per the germline V gene, CDR1 is LGHNA and CDR2 is YNFKEQ. This CDR3 spans 16 amino acids. The CDR3: CASSQDTASGANVLTF.

The CDR3 loop reads CASSQVSVEEGAGVYTGELFF. The rearrangement uses TRBV4-1 and TRBJ2-2; TCRdb picks TRBD1, but there is no DNA to check that call. Germline V CDR1 and CDR2: MGHRA, YSYEKL. The CDR3 has 21 residues.

The genes are TRBV5-6 and TRBJ2-2; the TCRdb D gene call, TRBD2, has no DNA to confirm it. The CDR3 runs 18 residues. The germline CDR1 and CDR2 sequences are SGHDT and YYEEEE. CDR3 sequence reads: CASSDVAGTSVKTGELFF.

V is TRBV29-1 and J is TRBJ2-1; the D gene TCRdb calls, TRBD1, cannot be checked with no DNA. CDR1 and CDR2 (germline): SQVTM, ANQGSEA. The CDR3 totals 13 residues. This chain's CDR3 is CSITGSKWDEQFF.

CDR3 sequence: CATSRERGLYGYTF. The chain combines TRBV15 with TRBJ1-2. The CDR3 loop spans 14 amino acids. Germline V CDR1 and CDR2: LNHNV, YYDKDF (reference sequence).

J is TRBJ2-1 and V is TRBV20-1; TCRdb designates TRBD1, a call that cannot be tested without DNA. The CDR3 consists of 15 residues. Germline-derived CDR1 and CDR2 are DFQATT and SNEGSKA (reference sequence). The CDR3 is CSARVRGSGYNEQFF.

The chain has TRBV7-2 and TRBJ2-2. Germline V gene data show CDR1 as SGHTA and CDR2 as FQGNSA. The CDR3 sequence is 16 residues long. CDR3 amino acids: CASSLKAAHMTGELFF.

V and J are TRBV18 and TRBJ2-3. The CDR3 runs 16 residues. CDR1 KGHSH and CDR2 LQKENI come from the germline V gene. The CDR3 loop is CASSLPGWMSTDTQYF.

V and J are TRBV12-3 or TRBV12-4 and TRBJ1-1; TCRdb returns TRBD1, unconfirmable since there is no DNA. This CDR3 contains 13 residues. This CDR3 is CASRPGAYTEAFF.

The chain has TRBV7-8 and TRBJ2-1; the TCRdb call, TRBD1, lacks DNA for checking. From germline, CDR1 is SGHVS and CDR2 FQNEAQ. This CDR3 has 16 amino acids. The CDR3 protein is CASSLADPQFYNEQFF.

The V call is TRBV29-1, the J call TRBJ1-1; TCRdb's D call, TRBD1, is unchecked because there is no DNA. The CDR3 totals 14 residues. The germline CDR1 and CDR2 sequences are SQVTM and ANQGSEA. The CDR3 loop is CSVDSQGFGTEAFF. Full variable domain (remainder filled in from reference TRBV29-1 and TRBJ1-1): SAVISQKPSRDICQRGTSLTIQCQVDSQVTMMFWYRQQPGQSLTLIATANQGSEATYESGFVIDKFPISRPNLTFSTLTVSNMSPEDSSIYLCSVDSQGFGTEAFFGQGTRLTVV.

The CDR3 is CASSPRGGQGYYEQYF. This chain joins TRBV12-3 or TRBV12-4 and TRBJ2-7; there is no DNA to check the TCRdb D call of TRBD1. The CDR3 has 16 residues.